This T cell receptor (beta chain) was found in a study of blood T cell repertoires in COVID-19. Study details: Some COVID-19 samples were acute and others convalescent; all came from the United States, Italy and Spain. T cells, B-cell-depleted T cells, or PBMCs provided the cDNA or gDNA that served as material.

Trimming removed 4 bases from V and 1 base from J, with 8 bases in between. The CDR3 totals 14 residues. Germline lookup yields CDR1 LGHDT and CDR2 YNNKEL (reference sequence). Per the study methods: Quantification of nucleated cells was approximated via reference gene primer amplification. Only in-frame clones appear in the TCRdb table, and some are missing; sequencing was by immunoSEQ multiplex PCR. The D gene and trimming were derived from the DNA, and the V and J assignments and clone size from that table. The data hold 150,000 to 200,000 clones, with approximately 88% observed a single time. The sample taken for sequencing was peripheral blood. The receptor's source is a man between 35 and 55 years old with acute or convalescent COVID-19. The V call is TRBV3-1 (or the pseudogene TRBV3-2), the J call TRBJ1-3; a possible D gene is TRBD1 (5 bases). CDR3 in DNA: TGTGCCAGCAGCCTGCAGGGATCTGGAAACACCATATATTTT. This gives the protein CASSLQGSGNTIYF.